These T cell receptor beta chains were read from a single sample in a study of glioma-infiltrating T cells. TCRdb re-derived calls from the multiplex PCR reads in MiXCR, one entry per CDR3 protein. This sample has 300,000 to 450,000 distinct CDR3 sequences, with approximately 42% found just once. Sequenced material: glioma tissue, nonneoplastic brain tissue, or PBMCs (not recorded which). These receptors were obtained from a human donor with low-grade glioma or glioblastoma, undergoing nonglioma brain surgery, or in good health (not recorded which). Both conserved end residues are part of each CDR3. The order of the fields is D gene, V gene, clone size, J gene, CDR3 protein, CDR3 DNA. A D gene is named only where the DNA matches it firmly. Only some rows state a clone size, as once, few, many or a class for expanded clones.

>TRBD2|TRBV15|few|TRBJ2-2
CAIRTSGANTGELFF
TGTGCCATTCGGACTAGCGGGGCGAACACCGGGGAGCTGTTTTTT
>NA|TRBV4-2|NA|TRBJ2-1
CASSQVPGLSYNEQFF
TGTGCCAGCAGCCAAGTTCCAGGGCTCTCCTACAATGAGCAGTTCTTC
>NA|TRBV19|NA|TRBJ1-1
CASSIWGITEAFF
TGTGCCAGTAGTATTTGGGGTATCACTGAAGCTTTCTTT
>TRBD1|TRBV6-1|many|TRBJ2-1
CASSSARNPGQGAYNEQFF
TGTGCCAGCAGTTCCGCGCGCAATCCGGGACAGGGGGCCTACAATGAGCAGTTCTTC
>TRBD2|TRBV2|NA|TRBJ2-5
CASSQGTSGPRETQYF
TGTGCCAGCAGCCAGGGGACTAGCGGACCCCGGGAGACCCAGTACTTC
>NA|TRBV4-1|NA|TRBJ2-7
CASSQSLRGGEQHF
TGCGCCAGCAGCCAGTCCCTAAGGGGGGGCGAGCAGCACTTC
>TRBD1|TRBV10-3|NA|TRBJ1-1
CASEQGLETEAFF
TGTGCCTCCGAACAGGGGCTCGAGACTGAAGCTTTCTTT
>NA|TRBV4-2|few|TRBJ2-7
CASSQEGLVTTYEQYF
TGTGCCAGCAGCCAAGAAGGCCTTGTGACGACCTACGAGCAGTACTTC
>NA|TRBV7-3|few|TRBJ2-1
CASSLVGDNEQFF
TGTGCCAGCAGCCTGGTAGGGGACAATGAGCAGTTCTTC
>NA|TRBV27|NA|TRBJ1-5
CARSLSQGGNQPQHF
TGTGCCAGGAGTCTATCACAGGGCGGCAATCAGCCCCAGCATTTT
>NA|TRBV6-5|many|TRBJ2-1
CASSYSGQPGEQFF
TGTGCCAGCAGTTACTCAGGGCAGCCTGGTGAGCAGTTCTTC
>TRBD2|TRBV27|NA|TRBJ2-1
CTSRTASGISYNEQFF
TGTACCAGCAGGACGGCTAGCGGGATCTCCTACAATGAGCAGTTCTTC
>NA|TRBV6-2/TRBV6-3|NA|TRBJ2-7
CASSYFGQGGDERYF
TGTGCCAGCAGTTACTTCGGACAGGGAGGGGACGAGCGGTACTTC
>TRBD1|TRBV4-1|NA|TRBJ2-7
CASSRQGRDEQYF
TGCGCCAGCAGCCGACAGGGACGGGACGAGCAGTACTTC
>NA|TRBV11-3|NA|TRBJ2-2
CASSADLNTGELFF
TGTGCCAGCAGCGCGGACTTAAACACCGGGGAGCTGTTTTTT
>NA|TRBV7-6|few|TRBJ1-1
CASSLKGVMNTEAFF
TGTGCCAGCAGCTTAAAAGGCGTCATGAACACTGAAGCTTTCTTT
>NA|TRBV20-1|NA|TRBJ2-5
CSARVGRRRETQYF
TGCAGTGCTAGAGTCGGCAGGAGGCGAGAGACCCAGTACTTC
>NA|TRBV7-3|NA|TRBJ2-1
CASSPSRVDGGEQFF
TGTGCCAGCAGTCCCTCCAGAGTAGATGGGGGTGAGCAGTTCTTC
>TRBD2|TRBV19|NA|TRBJ2-7
CASSTSGTAYEQYF
TGTGCCAGTAGTACGAGCGGGACCGCCTACGAGCAGTACTTC
>NA|TRBV28|few|TRBJ1-2
CASSSPWGANYGYTF
TGTGCCAGCAGTTCCCCGTGGGGGGCTAACTATGGCTACACCTTC
>TRBD2|TRBV6-2/TRBV6-3|few|TRBJ2-7
CASRPRLAFSYEQYF
TGTGCCAGCAGACCCCGACTAGCGTTTTCCTACGAGCAGTACTTC
>NA|TRBV19|NA|TRBJ1-6
CASTQRGLPLHF
TGTGCCAGTACCCAAAGGGGGTTACCCCTCCACTTT
>NA|TRBV7-2|many|TRBJ2-1
CASSLEWYEQFF
TGTGCCAGCAGCTTAGAATGGTATGAGCAGTTCTTC